Listed below are T cell receptor beta chains from one sample, sequenced in a study of shared clonotypes between healthy human individuals. Sequencing used immunoSEQ multiplex PCR; TCRdb keeps in-frame clones, though not all of them. The table includes 400,000 to 600,000 clones, 75% to 80% detected once. What was sequenced was PBMCs. The receptors were sampled from a woman aged 40 to 50 in good health. Some clones in this sample may be carry-over from other donors' samples. The CDR3 runs from the conserved cysteine through the conserved F or W. D genes are given only for firm matches.

v_call	cdr3_length	d_call	cdr3_aa
TRBV25-1	14	.	CASSNQLDGEKLFF
TRBV19	11	.	CATRNTGELFF
TRBV4-1	16	TRBD1	CASSQDMGTGVIPLHF
TRBV5-6	16	.	CASSTTHRVRNTEAFF
TRBV18	15	.	CASSPSSTGDYGYTF
TRBV19	13	.	CASSPTLNTEAFF
TRBV20-1	11	.	CSADQGETQYF
TRBV19	13	.	CASNSGSYTEAFF
TRBV28	12	.	CASVDRTYGYTF
TRBV9	15	.	CASSVGGGRWDTQYF
TRBV6-5	15	.	CASSYQTTTNEKLFF
TRBV30	14	.	CAWSLGTGSVEQYF
TRBV10-2	13	TRBD1	CASTGQVSDTQYF
TRBV28	16	.	CASRQRKGRGTDTQYF
TRBV5-1	15	.	CASSLLGRDNSPLHF
TRBV28	13	TRBD1	CASWGQLYTEAFF
TRBV4-1	15	.	CASSQVGDRYYEQYF
TRBV7-2	14	.	CASSPGAANTEAFF
TRBV10-2	16	.	CASSEQIRTGNYGYTF
TRBV7-3	16	TRBD2	CASSQGGTSGYNEQFF
TRBV5-1	14	TRBD1	CASSLVSGGYEQYF
TRBV6-1	14	TRBD1	CASSSRDRAYEQFF
TRBV14	17	.	CASSLLREEGINQPQHF
TRBV5-6	17	.	CASSFSSAARGTDTQYF
TRBV5-1	16	.	CASSVWGKGDNSPLHF
TRBV9	11	.	CASSVESEQFF
TRBV14	16	.	CASSPRPLSTNEKLFF
TRBV7-9	16	.	CATQRWGLYSGNTIYF
TRBV10-3	14	.	CAIGGLLDYNEQFF
TRBV5-1	16	TRBD1	CASTRQGAYGANVLTF
TRBV5-1	17	TRBD2	CASSSPSGGASTDTQYF
TRBV20-1	10	.	CSASPTEAFF
TRBV10-3	14	.	CAISESAGGETQYF
TRBV2	14	.	CASRRGLGGPEAFF
TRBV5-6	17	.	CASSSAGIYGNTGELFF
TRBV9	15	TRBD1	CASSVASGGSYEQYF